This TCR beta chain was sequenced during a study of blood T cell repertoires in COVID-19 (dated by TCRdb to the early 2020s). The study in broad terms: Samples from collaborators originated in the United States, Italy and Spain and spanned both the acute and convalescent phases of COVID-19. The prospective study material was composed of cDNA or gDNA derived from T cells, B-cell-depleted T cells, or PBMCs. Subjects who had been exposed to COVID-19, were actively infected with it, or had recovered from it provided the deeply sampled blood TCRbeta repertoires that made up the dataset. The repertoires were made available in a free public database intended to serve as a resource for research on the immune response to SARS-CoV-2. Samples came from the ongoing ImmuneRACE study (first 160 participants) plus 1,254 subjects from 6 global collaborators. Sample metadata almost always included a de-identified subject ID, COVID-19 status, age in years and sex. Where HLA class I and class II types were available, the types were taken from metadata supplied by the sample provider, not from assay-based typing. Overall study results and their limits: How much clinical and demographic metadata was included differed by source and by participant, and the metadata was provided uncurated.

The immunoSEQ Assay, a bias-controlled multiplex PCR, was used to amplify TCRbeta CDR3 regions from genomic DNA. The study's processing was this. The number of nucleated cells in each sample was estimated from the amplification of reference gene primers within the assay. To quantify the absolute abundance of each unique TCRbeta CDR3 rearrangement, sequence reads were collapsed and filtered. For each sample, productive Simpson clonality was calculated as the square root of Simpson's diversity index over productive rearrangements. TCRdb limited this immuneACCESS table to in-frame rearrangements with V and J called. A share of clones is missing; checked studies link under half to unresolved V genes, and the rest is unexplained. V, J and clone size reflect that table, while D and trimming were determined from the DNA. The sample records 130,000 to 150,000 clones, roughly 86% of which are singletons. The top ten clones comprise about 2.1% of the sample.

Comments on this clone: Its antigen is still unknown. No base quality information exists; no much larger clone differs at one position.

Each collaborating institution followed its own protocols to collect whole blood in K2EDTA tubes. For TCRbeta analysis, collaborators shipped samples as frozen whole blood, isolated PBMCs, or DNA extracted from either of those sample types. This TCR was recovered from a human donor in a cohort sampled during active COVID-19. The sequenced sample consisted of peripheral blood.

The nucleotide sequence reads TGTGCCAGCAGCTCCGTTCAGACTTACTCCTACAATGAGCAGTTCTTC. Its amino acids are CASSSVQTYSYNEQFF. The chain links TRBV7-3 with TRBJ2-1; there is no confident call for the D gene. CDR1 and CDR2, looked up from the germline V gene, are SGHTA and FQGTGA. From cysteine to phenylalanine, the CDR3 is 16 amino acids long. The read is trimmed to its CDR3 DNA, 48 bases read in frame from base 1. Trimming at the junction amounts to 4 bases on V and 0 bases on J, and the germline ends lie 13 bases apart.